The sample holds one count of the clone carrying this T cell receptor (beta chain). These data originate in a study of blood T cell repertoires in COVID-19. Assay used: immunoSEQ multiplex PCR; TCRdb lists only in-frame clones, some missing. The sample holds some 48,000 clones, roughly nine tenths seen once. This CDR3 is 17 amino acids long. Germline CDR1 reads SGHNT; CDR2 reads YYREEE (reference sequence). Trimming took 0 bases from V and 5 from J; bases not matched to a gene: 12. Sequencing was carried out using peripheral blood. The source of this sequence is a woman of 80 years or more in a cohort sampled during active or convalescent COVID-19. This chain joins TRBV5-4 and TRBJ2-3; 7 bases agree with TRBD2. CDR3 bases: TGTGCCAGCAGCTTGGTATTGTTAGTCCCGGGAGGAGATACGCAGTATTTT. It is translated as CASSLVLLVPGGDTQYF.